What follows is one TCR beta chain and its context. Assay used: immunoSEQ multiplex PCR; TCRdb lists only in-frame clones, some missing. The table lists around 220,000 clones, over 80% of them singletons. The cohort comprised adults aged about 18 to 100 years residing in about two dozen US areas. Participant reports of clinical history set cohort assignment. Before being deemed recovered, Cohort 3 donors had two negative PCRs, clearance, or symptom resolution. These data come from a study of blood T cell repertoires in COVID-19. Study in general: The analysed material was cDNA or gDNA that came from T cells, B-cell-depleted T cells, or PBMCs.

The V end lost 6 bases, the J end lost 8 bases, and 19 bases lay between the germline ends. The CDR3 is 14 residues long. Per the germline V gene, CDR1 is MDHEN and CDR2 is SYDVKM. The sample was PBMCs or T cells enriched from blood (not recorded which). This TCR came from a woman younger than 30 who had recovered from COVID-19. This chain joins TRBV28 and TRBJ1-2, with a tentative D call TRBD1 (6 bases). The CDR3 sequence: CASSLRGRGGGYTF. In DNA form, the CDR3 reads TGTGCCAGCAGCTTGAGGGGTAGGGGGGGAGGCTACACCTTC.